This T cell receptor (beta chain) was identified during a study of T cell responses to AZD1222 COVID-19 vaccine (dated by TCRdb to about 2021). With regard to the full study: TCR sequencing was performed for some 250 trial participants, of whom some 200 were given two doses of AZD1222 and around 26 were given two doses of MenACWY control vaccine. Enrollment into the trials was organized by age into subgroups of 18-55, 56-69 and 70-plus years, and those subgroups contained roughly 160, 29 and 62 TCR-sequenced participants, respectively.

The research as a whole found: Because no day 14 peak-response samples were available, repertoires were characterized only after the peak T cell response. A significant rise in spike-specific TCR breadth and depth was observed after two AZD1222 doses relative to day 0 and relative to MenACWY recipients. Conclusions about previously exposed vaccinees were limited because only a handful of AZD1222 recipients were SARS-CoV-2 seropositive at baseline. Epitopes outside the regions mutated in the B.1.351 and B.1.1.7 variants were reportedly recognized by nearly half of the unique spike-specific TCRs. The whole spike protein was spanned by vaccine-associated CD4 TCRs, and dominant responses were seen in regions 160-218 and 743-854. Most participants were white British and females outnumbered males, and the authors suggested that clonal diversity may have been underestimated. The 56-69-year group was small, and its depth increase did not reach significance, likely because of low power.

This clone was counted a single time. Its antigen remains undetermined. No base-level quality is on record; no much larger clone is a single base apart. The CDR3 regions of human TCRbeta chains were analyzed by immunosequencing. The original pipeline was this. TCRs in the repertoires were matched against a reference library of SARS-CoV-2-specific TCRs that had been generated with the MIRA antigen-specificity platform. Breadth was defined as the fraction of unique TCRs that were SARS-CoV-2-associated, and depth was defined as the fraction of total T cells that were SARS-CoV-2-associated. Using the MIRA data, each spike-specific TCR was assigned both to the spike region to which the TCR was reactive and to a CD4 or CD8 class. Log10-transformed breadth and depth values were compared by one-way ANOVA with Sidak's multiple comparisons tests. TCRdb carries this immuneACCESS record with in-frame sequences only. Its versions omit some clonotypes, under half of them owing to an unresolved V gene in the studies checked, with the rest unexplained. D and trimming were read from the DNA, whereas the V and J calls and clone size are those reported in that table. The sample table lists around 110,000 clones, approximately 85% of them with a count of one. The top ten clonotypes cover roughly 4% of the sample.

What the time point label conveys for this sample: baseline before first vaccination. Interpreted using the paper, the treatment or condition label stands for: meningococcal conjugate vaccine given as trial control. Vaccinee samples were obtained from the UK trials COV001 and COV002, which included a single-blind randomized controlled phase 2/3 trial of AZD1222 (ChAdOx1 nCoV-19) in healthy adults. Trial participant PBMC samples were collected at day 0 and day 28 after the second dose for TCRbeta chain sequencing. CDR1 SQVTM and CDR2 ANQGSEA were looked up in the germline V gene. The V and J ends are trimmed by 5 bases and 2 bases, leaving 10 bases between them. The CDR3 contains 12 residues, cysteine and phenylalanine counted. Solely the CDR3 DNA is kept, with 36 bases framed from the first base.

The chain is assembled from TRBV29-1 and TRBJ2-7; too little of a D gene remains to name it. The sample was peripheral blood, taken on day 0 of MenACWY control vaccination. The receptor's source is an adult in good health. The DNA sequence reads TGCAGCGTTTCGGGCGGAACCTACGAGCAGTACTTC. It translates to CSVSGGTYEQYF.